This T cell receptor (beta chain) was retrieved from a study of cytomegalovirus exposure and HLA in healthy donors. The study's findings and limits: Cytomegalovirus-associated TCR beta chains were listed, numbering around 150. Later examination showed HLA-associated TCR beta chains had greater clonal expansion than equally common others.

CDR1 MDHEN and CDR2 SYDVKM come from the germline V gene. With 3 bases clipped from V and 8 bases from J, the junction kept 6 bases outside the gene matches. The CDR3 loop spans 14 amino acids. Use of 60 Vbeta and 13 Jbeta primers characterized the PCR. Only in-frame clones appear in the TCRdb table, and some are missing; sequencing was by immunoSEQ multiplex PCR. Of over 250,000 clones in the sample, 86% were seen once. A word on this clone: Its antigen is not identified.

The chain is built from TRBV28 and TRBJ1-2; the match to TRBD1 covers 10 bases. The source material was PBMCs. The TCR sequence derives from a man in his forties in good health and CMV-seropositive. The CDR3 region is CASSFDGTGVGYTF. CDR3 sequence (DNA): TGTGCCAGCAGTTTCGATGGGACAGGGGTAGGCTACACCTTC.